The 7 T cell receptor beta chains presented below share a single source sample, sequenced in a study of cytomegalovirus exposure and HLA in healthy donors. The PCR used 60 Vbeta and 13 Jbeta primers. Profiled with immunoSEQ multiplex PCR; TCRdb holds only in-frame clones, not every one. The repertoire includes about 130,000 clones, 70% to 90% of them detected once, and 20% sits in the top ten. The sample comprised PBMCs. All receptors come from a young man in good health and CMV-seropositive.

The chain couples TRBV9 to TRBJ2-5; no clear D. V was trimmed by 0 bases and J by 5 bases, leaving 11 bases between them. Germline V gives CDR1 SGDLS, CDR2 YYNGEE. The CDR3 runs to 14 residues. CDR3: CASSVATGLETQYF. CDR3 sequence (DNA): TGTGCCAGCAGCGTAGCTACTGGGCTGGAGACCCAGTACTTC.

This chain joins TRBV19 and TRBJ2-2; D uncertain. The germline V gene encodes CDR1 LNHDA and CDR2 SQIVND (reference sequence). V shed 6 bases and J shed 7 bases, with 9 bases lying between them. There are 12 residues in the CDR3. The DNA for the CDR3 is TGTGCCAGTAGCCCGAGGATCGGGGAGCTGTTTTTT. Encoded protein: CASSPRIGELFF.

The chain recombines TRBV11-3 with TRBJ1-1, with D uncertain. The germline V and J ends were trimmed by 4 bases and 3 bases, with 6 bases remaining between them. The CDR3 totals 12 residues. In germline, CDR1 is SGHNT, CDR2 YENEEA. The CDR3 sequence: CASSSGDTEAFF. For the CDR3, the DNA is TGTGCCAGCAGCTCAGGTGACACTGAAGCTTTCTTT.

The chain has TRBV11-1 and TRBJ2-5; weak D call: TRBD2 (6 bases). Germline CDR1 and CDR2: SGHAT and FQDESV (reference sequence). CDR3 length: 15 amino acids. Trimming cost V 5 bases and J 1 base, with 14 bases left between them. CDR3 in amino acids: CASSGAGRLQETQYF. DNA for the CDR3: TGTGCCAGCAGCGGGGCGGGACGTCTCCAAGAGACCCAGTACTTC.

This sequence joins TRBV27 and TRBJ2-2; 16 bases align to TRBD2. This CDR3 spans 17 amino acids. In germline, CDR1 is MNHEY, CDR2 SMNVEV (reference sequence). With 5 bases clipped from V and 8 bases from J, the junction kept 8 bases outside the gene matches. The CDR3 region is CASSTGTSGGASGELFF. CDR3 nucleotide sequence: TGTGCCAGCAGTACCGGGACTAGCGGGGGGGCTTCAGGGGAGCTGTTTTTT.

The CDR3 DNA reads TGTGCCAGTAGTATAGGATACGGGGCGGGACCACTAAGCGATGAGCAGTTCTTC. Protein sequence: CASSIGYGAGPLSDEQFF. The chain has TRBV19 and TRBJ2-1; the D gene is possibly TRBD2 (6 bases). CDR3 size: 18 residues. Germline CDR1 and CDR2: LNHDA and SQIVND (reference sequence). Trimming left V 1 base short and J 8 bases short, with 24 bases between.

The V call is TRBV6-1, the J call TRBJ2-5; weak D call: TRBD2 (6 bases). The CDR3 is made up of 14 amino acids. V dropped 5 bases and J dropped 4 bases, with 14 bases sitting between them. The germline CDR1 and CDR2 sequences are MNHNS and SASEGT. The CDR3: CASSWGGKLETQYF. As DNA, the CDR3 is TGTGCCAGCAGTTGGGGAGGAAAACTAGAGACCCAGTACTTC.